This T cell receptor (beta chain) was documented in a study of STAT5B mutations in CD4+ large granular lymphocyte leukemia. Sequenced by immunoSEQ multiplex PCR; TCRdb stores in-frame clones only, minus some. Of approximately 32,000 clones in the sample, approximately 90% were seen once. CDR1 and CDR2 from the germline V gene are LNHDA and SQIVND (reference sequence). Trimming left V 5 bases short and J 5 bases short, with 14 bases between. CDR3 length equals 14 residues. The chain joins TRBV19 to TRBJ2-3; a possible D gene is TRBD1 (6 bases). The TCR sequence derives from a human donor in good health. Sequencing was carried out using CD4+ T cells from blood buffy coats. The CDR3 region has the DNA TGTGCCAGTAGTGGGATGGGACATTTAGATACGCAGTATTTT. Translated: CASSGMGHLDTQYF.